This T cell receptor (beta chain) was documented in a study of blood T cell repertoires in COVID-19. In the study overall: The study drew acute and convalescent COVID-19 samples from the United States, Italy and Spain. From T cells, B-cell-depleted T cells, or PBMCs came the material, which was cDNA or gDNA.

J gave up 0 bases and V 6 bases, and 3 bases lay outside the gene matches. Looked up from germline, CDR1 is MNHEY and CDR2 is SVGAGI. The CDR3 has 15 residues. Original data processing: It was from reference gene primer amplification that nucleated cell counts were estimated. Only in-frame clones appear in the TCRdb table, and some are missing; sequencing was by immunoSEQ multiplex PCR. V and J calls and clone size are as listed in that table; D and trimming were resolved from the DNA. Of about 39,000 clones listed, 65% to 85% were seen once; the top ten hold more than 8.5%. This clonotype originated in a man aged 55 to 70 in a cohort sampled during active COVID-19. The chain couples TRBV6-5 to TRBJ1-5, with TRBD1 matching 9 bases. The source material was peripheral blood. The CDR3 spells CASRGTGYSNQPQHF. DNA of the CDR3: TGTGCCAGCAGGGGGACAGGGTATAGCAATCAGCCCCAGCATTTT.